This T cell receptor (beta chain) came from a study of T-cell reconstitution after alpha-beta-depleted transplantation in children. This clonotype was recorded many times. Unique molecular identifiers were incorporated during preparation of the TCRbeta library. TCRdb independently ran MiXCR on the PCR reads; one entry per CDR3 protein. The table includes 350,000 to 450,000 distinct CDR3 sequences, roughly 15% detected once. The germline CDR1 and CDR2 sequences are LGHDT and YNNKEL (reference sequence). The CDR3 length is 14 residues. V was clipped by 6 bases and J by 2 bases, with 8 bases between them.

The material was PBMCs, obtained from the stem cell graft. The origin of this receptor is a human donor who donated a stem cell graft to a child with Fanconi anemia. The chain links TRBV3-1 to TRBJ1-6, with D unclear. This CDR3 reads CASRREAYNSPLHF. CDR3 sequence (DNA): TGTGCCAGCAGGAGGGAGGCCTATAATTCACCCCTCCACTTT.